The 27 T cell receptor beta chains reported below all come from one sample, sequenced in a study of a mutant IDH1 vaccine in newly diagnosed glioma. Time point noted: baseline, week 1 (first vaccination visit). As to treatment: pre-vaccination baseline after standard-of-care therapy. Libraries were prepared by immunoSEQ multiplex PCR; TCRdb keeps only in-frame clonotypes and omits some of them. The data contain 70,000 to 100,000 clones, roughly 87% of them seen just once; the ten biggest clones take up 5% to 5.5%. The source was PBMCs, collected from a glioma patient treated with radiotherapy, temozolomide or both. These receptor sequences come from a man aged 35-49 years with glioma. Some clones in this sample may be carry-over from other donors' samples.

CDR3 nucleotide sequence: TGCGCCAGCAGTGATTTCAGGGTTGATGGGGTGCAGTACTTC. This translates into CASSDFRVDGVQYF. This chain uses TRBV10-1 with TRBJ2-7; D might be TRBD1 (5 bases). Trimming removed 3 bases from V and 9 bases from J, with 18 bases in between. Germline assignment: CDR1 WNHNN and CDR2 SYGVQD (reference sequence). CDR3 size: 14 residues.

The CDR3 sequence is CASSVDRLYTGELFF. The CDR3, as DNA: TGTGCCAGCAGCGTAGACCGTTTATACACCGGGGAGCTGTTTTTT. The chain carries TRBV9 and TRBJ2-2; D gene ambiguous. Trimming took 0 bases from V and 3 from J, leaving 9 bases between them. The CDR3 length is 15 residues. Looked up from germline, CDR1 is SGDLS and CDR2 is YYNGEE.

This chain links TRBV5-1 with TRBJ2-7, with D perhaps being TRBD1 or TRBD2 (5 bases each). V lost 1 base, J lost 3 bases, and 11 bases lay in between. Germline CDR1 SGHRS, CDR2 YFSETQ. The CDR3 loop spans 14 amino acids. The CDR3 sequence is CASSLIGTDYEQYF. DNA of the CDR3: TGCGCCAGCAGCTTGATTGGGACCGACTACGAGCAGTACTTC.

This clone was seen only a few times. The chain couples TRBV18 to TRBJ1-1; D possibly corresponds to TRBD1 (6 bases). CDR1 and CDR2 (germline): KGHSH, LQKENI. There are 14 residues in the CDR3. V dropped 3 bases and J dropped 1 base, with 9 bases sitting between them. The CDR3 sequence: CASSPDRTNTEAFF. DNA for the CDR3: TGTGCCAGCTCACCCGACAGGACGAACACTGAAGCTTTCTTT.

This clone was detected once. This chain links TRBV29-1 with TRBJ2-3, with D unresolved. Trimming cost V 6 bases and J 2 bases, with 6 bases left between them. The V gene's germline CDR1 is SQVTM and CDR2 ANQGSEA. The CDR3 consists of 11 residues. In DNA, the CDR3 is TGCAGCGTGGGGAACACAGATACGCAGTATTTT. This gives the protein CSVGNTDTQYF.

The gene calls are TRBV15 and TRBJ2-1; TRBD2 is a possible D gene (7 bases). This CDR3 spans 17 amino acids. Looked up from germline, CDR1 is LNHNV and CDR2 is YYDKDF (reference sequence). Trimming removed 0 bases at V and 7 bases at J, with 19 bases between. The CDR3: CATSREAGTTGLNEQFF. In nucleotides, the CDR3 is TGTGCCACCAGCAGAGAGGCCGGGACTACAGGGTTGAATGAGCAGTTCTTC.

CDR3 sequence reads: CASSAGWQETQYF. CDR3 bases: TGTGCCAGCAGTGCCGGCTGGCAAGAGACCCAGTACTTC. The V gene is TRBV6-1, the J gene TRBJ2-5; D ambiguous. CDR3 size: 13 residues. Trimming left V 4 bases short and J 2 bases short, with 8 bases between. CDR1 MNHNS and CDR2 SASEGT come from the germline V gene.

The chain combines TRBV30 with TRBJ1-4; the D is unclear. This CDR3 comprises 14 residues. Trimming took 4 bases from V and 0 from J, leaving 9 bases between them. CDR1 GTSNPN and CDR2 SVGIG come from the germline V gene (reference sequence). For the CDR3, the DNA is TGTGCCTGGACAAACGGGGCAACTAATGAAAAACTGTTTTTT. It specifies CAWTNGATNEKLFF.

The chain links TRBV18 to TRBJ2-1, with D unresolved. Trimming stripped 0 bases from V and 3 bases from J, with 24 bases between. Germline V gives CDR1 KGHSH, CDR2 LQKENI. The CDR3 contains 20 residues. CDR3 in amino acids: CASSPPSSLGSTHDYNEQFF. Here the CDR3 DNA reads TGTGCCAGCTCACCACCGAGTTCGTTAGGGTCCACCCACGACTACAATGAGCAGTTCTTC. Full variable domain (missing parts from reference TRBV18 and TRBJ2-1): NAGVMQNPRHLVRRRGQEARLRCSPMKGHSHVYWYRQLPEEGLKFMVYLQKENIIDESGMPKERFSAEFPKEGPSILRIQQVVRGDSAAYFCASSPPSSLGSTHDYNEQFFGPGTRLTVL.

This clone appeared once. This CDR3 reads CASSGGQAPYEQYF. The CDR3 nucleotides are TGCGCCAGCAGCGGGGGACAGGCCCCGTACGAGCAGTACTTC. The genes are TRBV5-1 and TRBJ2-7, with 8 bases aligning to TRBD1. CDR3 length: 14 residues. Trimming took 4 bases from V and 4 from J; bases not matched to a gene: 7. Germline CDR1 and CDR2: SGHRS and YFSETQ.

This chain connects TRBV2 to TRBJ2-2; D perhaps matches TRBD1 (6 bases). The CDR3 totals 14 residues. The germline V gene encodes CDR1 SNHLY and CDR2 FYNNEI. Trimming removed 4 bases at V and 4 bases at J, with 10 bases between. CDR3: CASSVRGGTGELFF. The CDR3 bases are TGTGCCAGCAGTGTCAGGGGTGGCACCGGGGAGCTGTTTTTT.

This chain joins TRBV29-1 and TRBJ2-3, with D tentatively TRBD1 (6 bases). Germline V CDR1 and CDR2: SQVTM, ANQGSEA. This CDR3 comprises 13 residues. Trimming took off 4 bases at V and 1 base at J, with 9 bases between the two ends. The CDR3, as DNA: TGCAGCGTTGGGACAGCCGGCACAGATACGCAGTATTTT. This translates into CSVGTAGTDTQYF.

The rearrangement uses TRBV5-1 and TRBJ2-3, with D possibly matching TRBD2 (6 bases). V shed 5 bases and J shed 0 bases, with 10 bases lying between them. Germline-derived CDR1 and CDR2 are SGHRS and YFSETQ. CDR3 length: 14 amino acids. CDR3 bases: TGCGCCAGCAGGGGGACTCCTAGCACAGATACGCAGTATTTT. It codes for CASRGTPSTDTQYF.

In this sample, this clone turned up once. This chain connects TRBV6-4 to TRBJ2-1; no clear D. Germline V CDR1 and CDR2: MRHNA, SNTAGT. This CDR3 is 13 amino acids long. V was trimmed by 8 bases and J by 2 bases, leaving 10 bases between them. The DNA for the CDR3 is TGTGCCAGCTCTAGAGAACCCTACAATGAGCAGTTCTTC. It codes for CASSREPYNEQFF.

This clone was observed a single time. The chain uses TRBV5-1 and TRBJ2-5; either TRBD1 or TRBD2 may fit D (6 bases each). Germline CDR1 and CDR2: SGHRS and YFSETQ. The ends were cut back, 9 bases at V and 4 bases at J, with 19 bases in the middle. This CDR3 comprises 14 residues. CDR3 residues: CATTWGAGAETQYF. CDR3 DNA: TGCGCCACTACCTGGGGGGCAGGGGCAGAGACCCAGTACTTC. Filled out from reference TRBV5-1 and TRBJ2-5, the complete variable domain reads KAGVTQTPRYLIKTRGQQVTLSCSPISGHRSVSWYQQTPGQGLQFLFEYFSETQRNKGNFPGRFSGRQFSNSRSEMNVSTLELGDSALYLCATTWGAGAETQYFGPGTRLLVL.

There are a few counts of this clone. This chain connects TRBV19 to TRBJ1-1; maybe TRBD1 (6 bases). Germline V gene data show CDR1 as LNHDA and CDR2 as SQIVND (reference sequence). CDR3 length: 17 residues. Trimming removed 1 base from V and 1 base from J, with 16 bases in between. This CDR3 reads CASSIVGRGGTNTEAFF. CDR3 bases: TGTGCCAGTAGTATAGTAGGGAGGGGGGGGACGAACACTGAAGCTTTCTTT.

This clone was seen once. The V call is TRBV9, the J call TRBJ1-2, with D possibly matching TRBD1 (6 bases). Trimming removed 3 bases from V and 0 bases from J, with 9 bases in between. The CDR3 has 14 amino acids. In germline, CDR1 is SGDLS, CDR2 YYNGEE. In nucleotides, the CDR3 is TGTGCCAGCAGCGAGGACAGAACTAACTATGGCTACACCTTC. Protein: CASSEDRTNYGYTF.

V usage is TRBV5-1 and J usage is TRBJ2-2, with 8 bases lining up with TRBD1. Germline CDR1 SGHRS, CDR2 YFSETQ. With V trimmed by 1 base and J by 1 base, 3 bases remained unmatched. The CDR3 consists of 16 residues. CDR3 coding DNA: TGCGCCAGCAGCTTGTCCGGGACAGGGAACACCGGGGAGCTGTTTTTT. Translation gives CASSLSGTGNTGELFF. The complete variable domain, with remaining parts taken from reference TRBV5-1 and TRBJ2-2, reads KAGVTQTPRYLIKTRGQQVTLSCSPISGHRSVSWYQQTPGQGLQFLFEYFSETQRNKGNFPGRFSGRQFSNSRSEMNVSTLELGDSALYLCASSLSGTGNTGELFFGEGSRLTVL.

This sequence joins TRBV6-6 and TRBJ2-5, with D possibly called TRBD1 or TRBD2 (5 bases each). The CDR3 is 12 amino acids. Germline CDR1 is MNHNY and CDR2 is SVGAGI (reference sequence). Trimming stripped 7 bases from V and 2 bases from J, with 8 bases between. CDR3 in DNA: TGTGCCAGCATGGGGGTTCAAGAGACCCAGTACTTC. As protein: CASMGVQETQYF.

The V call is TRBV7-2, the J call TRBJ2-7, with 8 bases lining up with TRBD2. The junction had 7 bases not matched to a gene; V was cut back by 3 bases and J by 6 bases. The CDR3 loop spans 14 amino acids. Germline CDR1 SGHTA, CDR2 FQGNSA. The CDR3 bases are TGTGCCAGCAGCTTGGGCGGGGGGACGGGCGAGCAGTACTTC. Residues: CASSLGGGTGEQYF.

A note on this clone: A far larger clone is only one base removed, so a read error is likely. The J gene is TRBJ2-1, the V gene TRBV6-6; D gene ambiguous. Trimming shortened V by 0 bases and J by 6 bases, and 3 bases separated the two germline ends. CDR3 size: 12 residues. The germline CDR1 and CDR2 sequences are MNHNY and SVGAGI (reference sequence). For the CDR3, the DNA is TGTGCCAGCAGTTACTCGGGCAATGAGCAGTTCTTC. The encoded protein is CASSYSGNEQFF.

The chain couples TRBV5-1 to TRBJ1-4; a possible D gene is TRBD1 (5 bases). CDR3 length equals 14 residues. Per germline, CDR1 SGHRS and CDR2 YFSETQ. Between the trimmed V and J ends, which lost 3 bases and 8 bases, there was a span of 14 bases. The CDR3 protein is CASSSGLGEEKLFF. For the CDR3, the DNA is TGCGCCAGCAGCTCGGGGCTCGGGGAAGAAAAACTGTTTTTT.

The gene calls are TRBV5-1 and TRBJ2-1, with TRBD1 matching over 9 bases. The CDR3 spans 15 residues. V was clipped by 4 bases and J by 6 bases; unmatched bases: 8. Germline V gives CDR1 SGHRS, CDR2 YFSETQ. Written as DNA, the CDR3 is TGCGCCAGCAGCGAGGGACAGGGACTGCCCAATGAGCAGTTCTTC. Amino acids: CASSEGQGLPNEQFF. The variable domain in full, with the rest retrieved from reference TRBV5-1 and TRBJ2-1, is KAGVTQTPRYLIKTRGQQVTLSCSPISGHRSVSWYQQTPGQGLQFLFEYFSETQRNKGNFPGRFSGRQFSNSRSEMNVSTLELGDSALYLCASSEGQGLPNEQFFGPGTRLTVL.

In the case of this clone: This sample also contains other DNA sequences that code for the same CDR3. The rearrangement joins TRBV5-1 to TRBJ1-3; 9 bases fit TRBD1. The V segment lost 3 bases and the J segment 4 bases; nucleotides outside the gene matches: 5. In germline, CDR1 is SGHRS, CDR2 YFSETQ. CDR3 size: 15 residues. The CDR3 is CASSSTGGGGNTIYF. CDR3 coding DNA: TGCGCCAGCAGCTCCACAGGGGGCGGAGGAAACACCATATATTTT.

The chain carries TRBV5-1 and TRBJ2-7; tentative D call: TRBD1 (6 bases). Germline-derived CDR1 and CDR2 are SGHRS and YFSETQ. The CDR3 sequence is 12 residues long. V dropped 4 bases and J dropped 6 bases, with 11 bases sitting between them. DNA for the CDR3: TGCGCCAGCAGCGAACAGGGAATCGAGCAGTACTTC. Protein product: CASSEQGIEQYF.

This clone was found once. The gene calls are TRBV7-9 and TRBJ2-3; a possible D gene is TRBD2 (5 bases). The V gene's germline CDR1 is SEHNR and CDR2 FQNEAQ (reference sequence). CDR3 length equals 14 residues. Trimming took 1 base from V and 3 from J, leaving 8 bases between them. The CDR3 DNA reads TGTGCCAGCAGCTTAGGGAGGAAGACAGATACGCAGTATTTT. This encodes CASSLGRKTDTQYF.

This clone was seen a few times. In the same sample, other DNA sequences code for this CDR3. The chain links TRBV20-1 to TRBJ1-2; D not certain. Looked up from germline, CDR1 is DFQATT and CDR2 is SNEGSKA (reference sequence). Trimming left V 6 bases short and J 4 bases short, with 9 bases between. This CDR3 is built from 11 residues. CDR3 loop: CSAPGSYGYTF. The CDR3 region has the DNA TGCAGTGCCCCCGGGAGCTATGGCTACACCTTC.